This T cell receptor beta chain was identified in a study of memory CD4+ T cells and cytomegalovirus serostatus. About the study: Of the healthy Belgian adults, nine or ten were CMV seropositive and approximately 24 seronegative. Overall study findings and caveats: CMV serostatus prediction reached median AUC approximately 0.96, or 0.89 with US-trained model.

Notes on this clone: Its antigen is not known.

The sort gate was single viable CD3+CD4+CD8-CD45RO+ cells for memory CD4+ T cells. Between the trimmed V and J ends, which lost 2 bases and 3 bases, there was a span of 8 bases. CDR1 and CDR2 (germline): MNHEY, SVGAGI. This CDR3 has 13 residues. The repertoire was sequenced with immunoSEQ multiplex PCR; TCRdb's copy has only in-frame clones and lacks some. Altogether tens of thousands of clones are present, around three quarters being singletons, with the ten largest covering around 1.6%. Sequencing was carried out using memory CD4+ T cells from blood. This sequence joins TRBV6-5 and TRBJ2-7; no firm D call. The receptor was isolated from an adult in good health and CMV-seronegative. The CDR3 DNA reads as TGTGCCAGCAGTTACAGGGCGCGCTACGAGCAGTACTTC. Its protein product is CASSYRARYEQYF.